The 22 T cell receptor beta chains below all came from one sample that was sequenced in a study of blood T cells in healthy people across ages. Using a J-beta primer mix together with a sample-barcoded 5' primer, a second PCR was run for about 6 to 11 cycles. MiXCR, applied by TCRdb to the 5' RACE reads, yields one record per CDR3 protein. This sample carries 1.8 million or so distinct CDR3 sequences, around 42% of them seen once, and the ten largest clones take more than 20%. Sequencing was carried out using blood. These receptors all come from a human donor in good health.

This clonotype has only a few counts. The rearrangement links TRBV2 to TRBJ2-5, with 7 positions matching TRBD2. Germline V CDR1 and CDR2: SNHLY, FYNNEI. The CDR3 has 14 residues. V shed 7 bases, J shed 5 bases, and the junction held 10 bases outside the gene matches. CDR3 nucleotides: TGTGCCAGCAACGGACTAGTTTTCGCCGAGACCCAGTACTTC. Translating it yields CASNGLVFAETQYF.

CDR3 residues: CASSPLSGGFGYEQYF. The CDR3, as DNA: TGTGCCAGCAGTCCCCTCAGTGGGGGGTTTGGGTACGAGCAGTACTTC. The chain uses TRBV12-3 or TRBV12-4 and TRBJ2-7; perhaps TRBD2 as D (6 bases). V gave up 5 bases and J gave up 4 bases, with 21 bases separating them. This CDR3 is built from 16 residues.

Notes on this clonotype: The germline gene is not matched at one end of the junction; a read error may be the cause. V usage is TRBV4-3 and J usage is TRBJ1-2, with TRBD1 matching 10 bases. The CDR3 covers 14 residues. Germline CDR1 LGHNA, CDR2 YSLEER. This chain's CDR3 is CTSSDRGLGYGYTF. The DNA of the CDR3 is TGCACCAGCAGTGACAGGGGGCTCGGATATGGCTACACCTTC.

The genes are TRBV28 and TRBJ2-7, with 9 nucleotides matching TRBD2. With 6 bases clipped from V and 1 base from J, the junction kept 7 bases outside the gene matches. The germline CDR1 and CDR2 sequences are MDHEN and SYDVKM. CDR3 length: 15 amino acids. DNA for the CDR3: TGTGCCAGCAGCAAAAATAGCGGGGGATCCTACGAGCAGTACTTC. Its translation: CASSKNSGGSYEQYF.

This clonotype occurred a few times. V is TRBV7-2 and J is TRBJ1-2; D unresolved. The CDR3 sequence is 14 residues long. V lost 5 bases to trimming and J lost 4 bases, with 14 bases between them. From germline, CDR1 is SGHTA and CDR2 FQGNSA. CDR3 sequence: CASSPLTSRYGYTF. In DNA, the CDR3 is TGTGCCAGCAGCCCATTGACCAGCCGCTATGGCTACACCTTC. Together with reference TRBV7-2 and TRBJ1-2, the CDR3 gives the full variable domain: GAGVSQSPSNKVTEKGKDVELRCDPISGHTALYWYRQSLGQGLEFLIYFQGNSAPDKSGLPSDRFSAERTGGSVSTLTIQRTQQEDSAVYLCASSPLTSRYGYTFGSGTRLTVV.

The J gene is TRBJ2-1, the V gene TRBV29-1, with D perhaps matching TRBD1 (5 bases). V lost 6 bases and J lost 8, with 8 bases in between. This CDR3 region has 10 residues. Germline values: CDR1 SQVTM, CDR2 ANQGSEA. CDR3 in DNA: TGCAGCGTCGCCAGGGATGAGCAGTTCTTC. Its translation: CSVARDEQFF.

This clonotype appeared a few times. The chain links TRBV7-2 to TRBJ1-1; TRBD1 matches at 9 bases. V shed 8 bases, J shed 0 bases, and the junction held 16 bases outside the gene matches. Looked up from germline, CDR1 is SGHTA and CDR2 is FQGNSA. The CDR3 has 18 amino acids. The CDR3 coding sequence is TGTGCCAGCGGCATTCGTTGGGGGACAGGGACTATGAACACTGAAGCTTTCTTT. It translates to CASGIRWGTGTMNTEAFF.

About this clonotype: The junction shows a germline mismatch at one end, possibly a read error. V is TRBV12-3 or TRBV12-4 and J is TRBJ1-2, with TRBD1 as a possible D gene (5 bases). CDR3 size: 14 residues. DNA for the CDR3: TGTGCCAGCGGTTTAGCGCAGGGAATATATGGCTACACCTTC. As protein: CASGLAQGIYGYTF.

The V call is TRBV6-5, the J call TRBJ1-2; D is uncertain. V was clipped by 0 bases and J by 2 bases, with 13 bases between them. Germline CDR1 reads MNHEY; CDR2 reads SVGAGI. The CDR3 has 16 amino acids. The chain's CDR3 is CASSYSGRGGNYGYTF. In DNA, the CDR3 is TGTGCCAGCAGTTACTCGGGTCGGGGTGGAAACTATGGCTACACCTTC.

This clonotype was observed a handful of times. The rearrangement uses TRBV28 and TRBJ2-1; 12 nucleotides align to TRBD2. The CDR3 is 15 residues long. Germline values: CDR1 MDHEN, CDR2 SYDVKM. The V segment lost 6 bases and the J segment 5 bases; nucleotides outside the gene matches: 5. The CDR3 nucleotides read TGTGCCAGCAGGCCTCTAGCGGGGGGGAACAATGAGCAGTTCTTC. This encodes CASRPLAGGNNEQFF.

This chain links TRBV10-3 with TRBJ2-3; TRBD1 agrees at 9 bases. With V trimmed by 6 bases and J by 0 bases, 7 bases remained unmatched. This CDR3 spans 16 amino acids. Germline values: CDR1 ENHRY, CDR2 SYGVKD. In DNA form, the CDR3 reads TGTGCCATCAGGACGGACAGGGGTTCTAGCACAGATACGCAGTATTTT. Amino acids: CAIRTDRGSSTDTQYF.

This chain uses TRBV5-1 with TRBJ2-7; D not resolved. With 1 base removed from V and 0 bases from J, the gap between germline ends came to 8 bases. CDR1 is SGHRS, CDR2 YFSETQ, per germline. The CDR3 runs to 14 residues. CDR3 nucleotides: TGCGCCAGCAGCTTGCTAGATCCCTCCTACGAGCAGTACTTC. Translating gives CASSLLDPSYEQYF.

V and J are TRBV5-1 and TRBJ1-1, with D uncertain. The CDR3 is 12 amino acids. Germline lookup yields CDR1 SGHRS and CDR2 YFSETQ. The ends were cut back, 5 bases at V and 6 bases at J, with 11 bases in the middle. For the CDR3, the DNA is TGCGCCAGCAGTGATCCAGGCGCTGAAGCTTTCTTT. This gives the protein CASSDPGAEAFF.

The J gene is TRBJ1-1, the V gene TRBV2; 7 positions agree with TRBD1. The V and J ends lost 6 bases and 6 bases, in that order; junction bases with no gene match: 4. The CDR3 covers 12 residues. Germline CDR1 SNHLY, CDR2 FYNNEI. CDR3 sequence reads: CASSGTASEAFF. The DNA of the CDR3 is TGTGCCAGCAGCGGGACAGCGTCTGAAGCTTTCTTT.

CDR3 in DNA: TGTGCCAGCAGTCCCCGACTAGACAGCTATGGCTACACCTTC. Its translation is CASSPRLDSYGYTF. This sequence joins TRBV27 and TRBJ1-2; TRBD1 is a possible D gene (5 bases). Trimming cost V 5 bases and J 4 bases, with 14 bases left between them. Germline V gene data show CDR1 as MNHEY and CDR2 as SMNVEV (reference sequence). This CDR3 has 14 amino acids.

This clonotype was seen a handful of times. Written as DNA, the CDR3 is TGCAGTGCTAGAGAACGCGAGGTCGGCAATCAGCCCCAGCATTTT. It is translated as CSAREREVGNQPQHF. J is TRBJ1-5 and V is TRBV20-1; D not resolved. The CDR3 loop spans 15 amino acids. Trimming removed 0 bases from V and 2 bases from J, with 11 bases in between. CDR1 and CDR2 (germline): DFQATT, SNEGSKA (reference sequence).

The gene calls are TRBV7-2 and TRBJ1-4; a possible D gene is TRBD1 (5 bases). Looked up from germline, CDR1 is SGHTA and CDR2 is FQGNSA. V was pared by 1 base and J by 6 bases, with 12 bases between. The CDR3 has 15 amino acids. Here the CDR3 DNA reads TGTGCCAGCAGCTTAGTCGTAGGGACTGATGAAAAACTGTTTTTT. Its protein is CASSLVVGTDEKLFF. The entire variable domain, with the rest obtained from reference TRBV7-2 and TRBJ1-4, is as follows: GAGVSQSPSNKVTEKGKDVELRCDPISGHTALYWYRQSLGQGLEFLIYFQGNSAPDKSGLPSDRFSAERTGGSVSTLTIQRTQQEDSAVYLCASSLVVGTDEKLFFGSGTQLSVL.

The gene calls are TRBV6-5 and TRBJ2-7, with 13 bases fitting TRBD2. With the DNA end fitting TRBJ2-5 better, the J assignment may be wrong. The CDR3 has 18 amino acids. CDR1 and CDR2 (germline): MNHEY, SVGAGI. This CDR3 reads CASSSPGLLAGGWKTQYF. CDR3 coding DNA: TGTGCCAGCAGTTCCCCCGGTCTACTAGCGGGGGGGTGGAAGACCCAGTACTTC.

The V and J genes are TRBV12-3 or TRBV12-4 and TRBJ2-3; TRBD1 agrees at 8 bases. This CDR3 is 13 amino acids long. The junction had 10 bases not matched to a gene; V was cut back by 6 bases and J by 11 bases. DNA for the CDR3: TGTGCCAGCAGCTTACTCAGGGGGCGCGGGCAGTATTTT. This sequence encodes CASSLLRGRGQYF.

Of note for this clonotype: One end of the junction is discordant with germline, which a read error may explain. This chain joins TRBV28 and TRBJ2-1, with D tentatively TRBD1 (5 bases). CDR1 and CDR2 from the germline V gene are MDHEN and SYDVKM. CDR3 size: 14 residues. The CDR3 nucleotides read TGTGCCAACAGTTTACGGAACAGGCCGCGGGAGCAGTTCTTC. Protein sequence: CANSLRNRPREQFF.

With respect to this clonotype: It may be a read error: a sequence one base away is much more abundant. The chain joins TRBV7-3 to TRBJ2-3; TRBD2 agrees at 8 bases. The CDR3 consists of 15 residues. Trimming removed 4 bases from V and 4 bases from J; junction bases left unmatched: 7. From germline, CDR1 is SGHTA and CDR2 FQGTGA. The CDR3 DNA sequence: TGTGCCAGCAGCTCTTCTAGCGGGCTCGCAGATACGCAGTATTTT. Encoded protein: CASSSSSGLADTQYF.

This clonotype was seen more than once but under ten times. J is TRBJ1-2 and V is TRBV5-6; D is perhaps TRBD1 (6 bases). The length of the CDR3 is 16 residues. Per germline, CDR1 SGHDT and CDR2 YYEEEE. V was cut by 1 base and J by 2 bases, with 15 bases left in between. This chain's CDR3 is CASSLLLQGSNYGYTF. CDR3 coding DNA: TGTGCCAGCAGCTTGCTACTACAGGGCTCGAACTATGGCTACACCTTC.